This record concerns one TCR beta chain sequence. Antigen specificity is unknown. Using the 5' RACE reads, TCRdb records one entry per CDR3 protein without DNA. This sample lists approximately 100,000 distinct CDR3 sequences; its ten largest clones have roughly 1.9%. The entry originates in a study of monozygotic twins with inflammatory bowel disease. Notes on the study in general: For repertoire similarity, concordant twins did not differ from discordant twins, possibly because power was limited.

Input material: blood. This clonotype was obtained from a human donor with ulcerative colitis or Crohn's disease, or a healthy co-twin of an affected twin (not recorded which).

The CDR3 loop reads CASSRSNYGYTF. The genes are TRBV6-1 and TRBJ1-2. The CDR3 spans 12 residues. Germline V lookup: CDR1 MNHNS, CDR2 SASEGT.